Presented here are 14 T cell receptor beta chains from one specimen sequenced in a study of T cell changes during pregnancy in multiple sclerosis. Assay: immunoSEQ multiplex PCR; the TCRdb copy retains only in-frame clones and omits some. The repertoire holds approximately 120,000 clones, 90% to 98% seen once, with around 0.46% in the top ten. The sample in question was peripheral blood, obtained after pregnancy. These TCRs come from a female donor with multiple sclerosis, enrolled in a pregnancy study.

The J gene is TRBJ2-1, the V gene TRBV5-1, with D possibly being TRBD2 (6 bases). V was cut by 2 bases and J by 6 bases, with 15 bases left in between. The CDR3 covers 15 residues. Germline V CDR1 and CDR2: SGHRS, YFSETQ. The CDR3 sequence is CASSFSPGDGNEQFF. In nucleotides, the CDR3 is TGCGCCAGCAGCTTTTCCCCGGGAGACGGCAATGAGCAGTTCTTC.

The chain couples TRBV18 to TRBJ1-2; a possible D gene is TRBD1 (5 bases). This CDR3 region has 14 residues. Germline V lookup: CDR1 KGHSH, CDR2 LQKENI. V was shortened by 3 bases and J by 3 bases, with 11 bases between the two germline ends. The CDR3 sequence is CASSPRETDYGYTF. The CDR3 DNA sequence: TGTGCCAGCTCACCCCGGGAGACAGACTATGGCTACACCTTC.

In this sample, this clone turned up once. This chain joins TRBV27 and TRBJ2-7, with D tentatively TRBD2 (6 bases). Looked up from germline, CDR1 is MNHEY and CDR2 is SMNVEV (reference sequence). This CDR3 has 13 residues. The V end lost 6 bases, the J end lost 5 bases, and 14 bases lay between the germline ends. The CDR3 nucleotides read TGTGCCAGCAGCTACCAAGGCGGGAACGAGCAGTACTTC. It translates to CASSYQGGNEQYF.

The gene calls are TRBV9 and TRBJ2-1; 9 bases match TRBD2. From germline, CDR1 is SGDLS and CDR2 YYNGEE. Germline trimming cut 2 bases from V and 1 base from J; bases unmatched to any gene: 10. This CDR3 is built from 18 residues. CDR3: CASSVGSGSGLSYNEQFF. The CDR3 DNA is TGTGCCAGCAGCGTTGGTAGCGGGAGCGGGTTGTCCTACAATGAGCAGTTCTTC.

This chain uses TRBV11-2 with TRBJ2-1, with a possible D match to TRBD1 (5 bases). Trimming left V 0 bases short and J 7 bases short, with 10 bases between. Looked up from germline, CDR1 is SGHAT and CDR2 is FQNNGV. The length of the CDR3 is 14 residues. CDR3 in DNA: TGTGCCAGCAGCTTAGAACAGGTCGGGAATGAGCAGTTCTTC. Its translation: CASSLEQVGNEQFF.

The rearrangement links TRBV5-1 to TRBJ2-1; 11 bases line up with TRBD2. This CDR3 comprises 15 residues. Germline loops: CDR1 SGHRS, CDR2 YFSETQ. V was clipped by 6 bases and J by 4 bases; unmatched bases: 6. In DNA, the CDR3 is TGCGCCAGCACTTTTAGCGGGAGGGGATACAATGAGCAGTTCTTC. Its translation is CASTFSGRGYNEQFF.

This chain connects TRBV30 to TRBJ1-4; 7 bases match TRBD1. V dropped 6 bases and J dropped 0; count of bases not matched to a gene: 10. The V gene's germline CDR1 is GTSNPN and CDR2 SVGIG (reference sequence). This CDR3 is built from 16 residues. CDR3: CACRDRRFATNEKLFF. Here the CDR3 DNA reads TGTGCCTGCCGGGACAGACGATTTGCAACTAATGAAAAACTGTTTTTT.

CDR3 DNA sequence: TGTGCCAGCTCACCCCGAACTGCGAACACCGGGGAGCTGTTTTTT. As protein: CASSPRTANTGELFF. The chain joins TRBV18 to TRBJ2-2; D is undetermined. The germline CDR1 and CDR2 sequences are KGHSH and LQKENI. The CDR3 is 15 residues long. Trimming took off 3 bases at V and 0 bases at J, with 8 bases between the two ends.

This clone showed up just once. The genes are TRBV6-5 and TRBJ2-2, with 10 nucleotides matching TRBD2. V dropped 4 bases and J dropped 1; count of bases not matched to a gene: 3. The CDR3 spans 16 residues. Looked up from germline, CDR1 is MNHEY and CDR2 is SVGAGI. The CDR3 nucleotides read TGTGCCAGCAGTTCCCTAGCGGGAGTGAACACCGGGGAGCTGTTTTTT. This translates into CASSSLAGVNTGELFF.

V gene TRBV2 combines with J gene TRBJ2-7; 7 bases match TRBD1. The junction had 7 bases not matched to a gene; V was cut back by 8 bases and J by 0 bases. Germline loops: CDR1 SNHLY, CDR2 FYNNEI. This CDR3 comprises 14 residues. CDR3 bases: TGTGCCAGCCAGGAGACAGGGAGCTCCTACGAGCAGTACTTC. Protein sequence: CASQETGSSYEQYF.

The chain has TRBV2 and TRBJ2-6; weak D call: TRBD2 (6 bases). CDR3 length: 15 residues. V was trimmed by 8 bases and J by 4 bases, leaving 15 bases between them. The germline gives CDR1 SNHLY, CDR2 FYNNEI. CDR3 nucleotides: TGTGCCAGCCTGGCACGGGCGGGAGGGGCCAACGTCCTGACTTTC. Its protein product is CASLARAGGANVLTF.

V and J are TRBV27 and TRBJ2-1; D might be TRBD2 (5 bases). Trimming shortened V by 4 bases and J by 0 bases, and 10 bases separated the two germline ends. Germline V gene lookup returns CDR1 MNHEY and CDR2 SMNVEV (reference sequence). The CDR3 loop spans 15 amino acids. The DNA of the CDR3 is TGTGCCAGCAGTTCCGACTATAGCTCCTACAATGAGCAGTTCTTC. Translation gives CASSSDYSSYNEQFF.

This sequence joins TRBV4-2 and TRBJ2-2; TRBD2 might be the D (5 bases). This CDR3 comprises 14 residues. CDR1 and CDR2 from the germline V gene are LGHNA and YNFKEQ. V shed 4 bases and J shed 4 bases, with 10 bases lying between them. The CDR3 DNA sequence: TGTGCCAGCAGCCGGGGAGCGAGCACCGGGGAGCTGTTTTTT. This translates into CASSRGASTGELFF.

The chain recombines TRBV5-1 with TRBJ2-7, with D possibly being TRBD1 (5 bases). Deletions cut 3 bases from V and 3 bases from J, with 19 bases between. The CDR3 has 16 residues. The germline V gene has CDR1 SGHRS and CDR2 YFSETQ. The CDR3 nucleotides read TGCGCCAGCAGCTCGGGCAGGGCGGACCTGGTCTACGAGCAGTACTTC. Translated: CASSSGRADLVYEQYF.